This T cell receptor (beta chain) was found in a study of blood T cell repertoires in COVID-19. About the study: COVID-19 samples collected from the United States, Italy and Spain covered acute and convalescent phases.

Sequenced by immunoSEQ multiplex PCR; TCRdb stores in-frame clones only, minus some. Here the sample spans roughly 290,000 clones, around 90% being singletons. CDR1 LNHDA and CDR2 SQIVND come from the germline V gene (reference sequence). The CDR3 runs to 13 residues. The ends were cut back, 1 base at V and 5 bases at J, with 9 bases in the middle. Recruitment covered 20 to 25 US areas and drew participants whose ages spanned roughly 18 to 90 years. The V and J genes are TRBV19 and TRBJ2-7; D may be TRBD1 (5 bases). The clonotype comes from a woman aged 40 to 50 who had recovered from COVID-19. The source material was PBMCs or T cells enriched from blood (not recorded which). CDR3 nucleotide sequence: TGTGCCAGTAGTATAGGGCAGGGCCACGAGCAGTACTTC. This gives the protein CASSIGQGHEQYF.